What follows are 3 T cell receptor beta chains derived from one specimen sequenced in a study of post-analysis software for immune sequencing data. The study's findings and limits: Compared with controls, patients had more of five or six TRBV segments, including TRBV5-6, TRBV5-1 and TRBV20-1.

Incorporated into the TCR beta cDNA libraries were unique molecular identifiers, which served to reduce PCR and sequencing biases. TCRdb independently ran MiXCR on the PCR reads; one entry per CDR3 protein. This sample has hundreds of thousands of distinct CDR3 sequences, with 53% found just once. These receptors' antigens are unknown. Sequencing was carried out using blood. The receptors derive from a girl aged 5 to 17 with multiple sclerosis.

The chain links TRBV20-1 to TRBJ2-3, with 7 bases aligning to TRBD2. After removal of 5 bases from V and 4 bases from J, the junction contained 9 bases not matched to a gene. CDR3 length: 14 residues. Germline loops: CDR1 DFQATT, CDR2 SNEGSKA (reference sequence). Here the CDR3 reads CSAERPGGADTQYF. Here the CDR3 DNA reads TGCAGTGCTGAGAGACCGGGGGGTGCAGATACGCAGTATTTT.

The V gene is TRBV12-3 or TRBV12-4, the J gene TRBJ2-7; D is ambiguous. The CDR3 extends over 13 amino acids. With 2 bases removed from V and 7 bases from J, the gap between germline ends came to 12 bases. The CDR3 coding sequence is TGTGCCAGCAGTTTACTGTCGGGTCGGGAGCAGTACTTC. It specifies CASSLLSGREQYF.

The chain uses TRBV20-1 and TRBJ2-3; a weak D match, TRBD2 (6 bases). V lost 4 bases to trimming and J lost 1 base, with 12 bases between them. Germline V gives CDR1 DFQATT, CDR2 SNEGSKA (reference sequence). The CDR3 runs to 14 residues. CDR3 nucleotide sequence: TGCAGTGCTACGACAGCGGGTGGCACAGATACGCAGTATTTT. It translates to CSATTAGGTDTQYF.